Following are 21 T cell receptor beta chains from one sample sequenced in a study of CD8 T cells in ankylosing spondylitis. TCRdb passed the 5' RACE reads through MiXCR, listing each CDR3 protein once. The sample has 180,000 or so distinct CDR3 sequences, approximately 10% seen once. Material for sequencing was blood, either unsorted or a sorted T cell fraction (not recorded which). Source of these receptors: a male donor with ankylosing spondylitis or in good health (not recorded which).

On this clonotype: It may be a read error: a sequence one base away is much more abundant. The chain carries TRBV20-1 and TRBJ2-7; no firm D call. Germline V CDR1 and CDR2: DFQATT, SNEGSKA (reference sequence). V lost 6 bases, J lost 3 bases, and 12 bases lay in between. The CDR3 loop spans 12 amino acids. The CDR3 loop is CSAKGHSYEQYF. The CDR3 coding sequence is TGCAGTGCCAAAGGCCACAGCTACGAGCAGTACTTC.

V is TRBV6-1 and J is TRBJ2-1; 12 bases fit TRBD2. This CDR3 region has 16 residues. V lost 6 bases and J lost 3; bases outside the gene matches: 6. The germline gives CDR1 MNHNS, CDR2 SASEGT. CDR3 loop: CASRGLAGNYYNEQFF. CDR3 sequence (DNA): TGTGCCAGCAGAGGACTAGCGGGAAACTACTACAATGAGCAGTTCTTC.

The chain links TRBV2 to TRBJ2-3, with TRBD2 matching 9 bases. Germline V gives CDR1 SNHLY, CDR2 FYNNEI. This CDR3 comprises 16 residues. After removal of 3 bases from V and 1 base from J, the junction contained 5 bases not matched to a gene. In DNA form, the CDR3 reads TGTGCCAGCAGTGATCGTAGCGGGAGAGGCACAGATACGCAGTATTTT. Protein: CASSDRSGRGTDTQYF.

The chain combines TRBV7-6 with TRBJ2-1, with TRBD2 matching over 12 bases. The CDR3 spans 18 residues. CDR1 SGHVS and CDR2 FNYEAQ come from the germline V gene. With 1 base clipped from V and 7 bases from J, the junction kept 11 bases outside the gene matches. CDR3 in DNA: TGTGCCAGCAGCTTAGATTTAGGTGGACTAGCGGGAAGGAATGAGCAGTTCTTC. Translation gives CASSLDLGGLAGRNEQFF.

There are many counts of this clonotype. The chain is built from TRBV5-1 and TRBJ2-3; D is perhaps TRBD1 (6 bases). The CDR3 loop spans 13 amino acids. Germline CDR1 reads SGHRS; CDR2 reads YFSETQ. V lost 7 bases and J lost 3, with 12 bases in between. The CDR3 nucleotides are TGCGCCAGCGTGGGGGCCCCAACAGATACGCAGTATTTT. Translation: CASVGAPTDTQYF.

This clonotype was recorded many times. This sequence joins TRBV9 and TRBJ2-7; 9 bases match TRBD2. Germline V CDR1 and CDR2: SGDLS, YYNGEE. The CDR3 has 15 amino acids. J gave up 2 bases and V 1 base, and 4 bases lay outside the gene matches. The CDR3 sequence: CASSVSSGGPYEQYF. The CDR3 nucleotides are TGTGCCAGCAGCGTATCCAGCGGGGGGCCCTACGAGCAGTACTTC.

This clonotype was detected ten times or more. The chain has TRBV18 and TRBJ2-7; D assignment may be TRBD1 or TRBD2 (6 bases each). The V gene lost 3 bases and the J gene lost 0 bases, with 12 bases spanning the gap. Germline loops: CDR1 KGHSH, CDR2 LQKENI. This CDR3 is 15 amino acids long. CDR3 amino acids: CASSPLTGASYEQYF. In DNA form, the CDR3 reads TGTGCCAGCTCACCCCTGACGGGGGCCTCCTACGAGCAGTACTTC.

This clonotype was found many times. This rearrangement joins TRBV5-1 to TRBJ2-7, with TRBD1 identical over 9 bases. This CDR3 comprises 15 residues. Germline values: CDR1 SGHRS, CDR2 YFSETQ. Unmatched junction bases numbered 3, after V lost 2 bases and J lost 0 bases. The CDR3 DNA reads as TGCGCCAGCAGCTTCGGACAGGGGAGCTCCTACGAGCAGTACTTC. Translated: CASSFGQGSSYEQYF. Full variable domain (remainder filled in from reference TRBV5-1 and TRBJ2-7): KAGVTQTPRYLIKTRGQQVTLSCSPISGHRSVSWYQQTPGQGLQFLFEYFSETQRNKGNFPGRFSGRQFSNSRSEMNVSTLELGDSALYLCASSFGQGSSYEQYFGPGTRLTVT.

About this clonotype itself: This likely comes from a read error, as the CDR3 has no conserved phenylalanine or tryptophan at its end. This sequence joins TRBV7-8 and TRBJ2-3; tentatively, D is TRBD1 (6 bases). The CDR3 covers 15 residues. Trimming removed 3 bases at V and 2 bases at J, with 12 bases between. Germline CDR1 reads SGHVS; CDR2 reads FQNEAQ. CDR3 sequence reads: CASSFSGHYTDTQYY. In nucleotides, the CDR3 is TGTGCCAGCAGCTTTTCGGGACACTACACAGATACGCAGTATTAT.

Ten or more counts support this clonotype. The chain employs TRBV12-3 or TRBV12-4 and TRBJ2-2; 11 nucleotides align to TRBD2. After removal of 4 bases from V and 6 bases from J, the junction contained 1 base not matched to a gene. The CDR3 extends over 14 amino acids. DNA of the CDR3: TGTGCCAGCAGTTGGACTAGCGGGCCCGGGGAGCTGTTTTTT. Translating gives CASSWTSGPGELFF.

This clonotype was detected many times. Here the CDR3 reads CASSARGEAFF. The CDR3 DNA sequence: TGCGCCAGCAGCGCTCGAGGAGAAGCTTTCTTT. The chain couples TRBV5-1 to TRBJ1-1, with unresolved D. V was clipped by 4 bases and J by 8 bases, with 9 bases between them. Looked up from germline, CDR1 is SGHRS and CDR2 is YFSETQ. This CDR3 is 11 amino acids long. Combining the CDR3 with reference TRBV5-1 and TRBJ1-1 gives the whole variable domain KAGVTQTPRYLIKTRGQQVTLSCSPISGHRSVSWYQQTPGQGLQFLFEYFSETQRNKGNFPGRFSGRQFSNSRSEMNVSTLELGDSALYLCASSARGEAFFGQGTRLTVV.

This clonotype was counted a few times. The chain is built from TRBV11-2 and TRBJ1-2; D possibly corresponds to TRBD1 (5 bases). The V gene's germline CDR1 is SGHAT and CDR2 FQNNGV. The ends were cut back, 4 bases at V and 0 bases at J, with 21 bases in the middle. This CDR3 contains 18 residues. CDR3 sequence (DNA): TGTGCCAGCAGCTCTAGGTTCCAGACAGCTACTTCTAACTATGGCTACACCTTC. Protein sequence: CASSSRFQTATSNYGYTF.

The table lists this clonotype with many counts. The chain uses TRBV7-9 and TRBJ2-7; D call uncertain. CDR1 and CDR2 from the germline V gene are SEHNR and FQNEAQ (reference sequence). The CDR3 is made up of 14 amino acids. Trimming left V 2 bases short and J 5 bases short, with 13 bases between. The CDR3: CASSLSNTLDEQYF. The CDR3 DNA reads TGTGCCAGCAGCTTAAGTAATACCTTAGACGAGCAGTACTTC.

There are many counts of this clonotype. The V gene is TRBV12-3 or TRBV12-4, the J gene TRBJ2-7, with D possibly being TRBD1 (5 bases). CDR3 length equals 12 residues. V lost 3 bases and J 4 bases, leaving 7 bases between the germline ends. This chain's CDR3 is CASSFKGYEQYF. The CDR3 coding sequence is TGTGCCAGCAGTTTCAAGGGGTACGAGCAGTACTTC.

This clonotype occurred many times. The chain uses TRBV10-2 and TRBJ1-5; 12 bases align to TRBD1. Germline loops: CDR1 WSHSY, CDR2 SAAADI. Trimming cost V 4 bases and J 9 bases; bases outside gene matches: 7. The CDR3 sequence is 15 residues long. The CDR3 is CASSAGTGGPSPQHF. The DNA for the CDR3 is TGCGCCAGCAGTGCCGGGACAGGGGGCCCTTCGCCCCAGCATTTT.

This clonotype was seen at least ten times. The chain combines TRBV10-3 with TRBJ1-5; a possible D gene is TRBD1 (5 bases). The CDR3 extends over 12 amino acids. Germline CDR1 and CDR2: ENHRY and SYGVKD. V was shortened by 8 bases and J by 2 bases, with 7 bases between the two germline ends. This chain's CDR3 is CAIGGGNQPQHF. The DNA of the CDR3 is TGTGCCATCGGGGGGGGCAATCAGCCCCAGCATTTT.

This clonotype was seen at least ten times. The chain combines TRBV3-1 with TRBJ2-7, with 8 bases matching TRBD1. Germline V gene data show CDR1 as LGHDT and CDR2 as YNNKEL (reference sequence). This CDR3 region has 12 residues. V was clipped by 6 bases and J by 6 bases; unmatched bases: 4. As DNA, the CDR3 is TGTGCCAGCAGTCCTACAGGGGGCGAGCAGTACTTC. Its protein product is CASSPTGGEQYF.

This clonotype was observed a few times. As DNA, the CDR3 is TGCAGTGCTAGTAGGCCTGATGGCGGGGAGACCCAGTACTTC. The encoded protein is CSASRPDGGETQYF. This sequence joins TRBV20-1 and TRBJ2-5; D is perhaps TRBD2 (5 bases). This CDR3 has 14 residues. Trimming shortened V by 3 bases and J by 5 bases, and 16 bases separated the two germline ends. Per germline, CDR1 DFQATT and CDR2 SNEGSKA (reference sequence).

This clonotype turned up a few times. The chain uses TRBV11-2 and TRBJ2-1; TRBD1 matches at 10 bases. The V gene's germline CDR1 is SGHAT and CDR2 FQNNGV. CDR3 length: 15 amino acids. V lost 0 bases and J lost 9; bases outside the gene matches: 5. As DNA, the CDR3 is TGTGCCAGCAGCTTAGATAGGACAGGGGGAGGTGAGCAGTTCTTC. Amino acid sequence: CASSLDRTGGGEQFF.

This clonotype was counted ten times or more. This sequence joins TRBV29-1 and TRBJ2-5, with D perhaps matching TRBD1 (6 bases). Germline assignment: CDR1 SQVTM and CDR2 ANQGSEA. The CDR3 extends over 11 amino acids. Here the CDR3 DNA reads TGCGGAACAGGGCCGGGAGAGACCCAGTACTTC. It codes for CGTGPGETQYF. The full variable domain, its missing parts supplied by reference TRBV29-1 and TRBJ2-5, is SAVISQKPSRDICQRGTSLTIQCQVDSQVTMMFWYRQQPGQSLTLIATANQGSEATYESGFVIDKFPISRPNLTFSTLTVSNMSPEDSSIYLCGTGPGETQYFGPGTRLLVL.

This clonotype was observed many times. The chain combines TRBV19 with TRBJ2-6; 8 positions match TRBD1. V lost 7 bases and J lost 2; bases outside the gene matches: 7. CDR3 size: 16 residues. Germline CDR1 LNHDA, CDR2 SQIVND (reference sequence). In DNA, the CDR3 is TGTGCCAGTATAGGGTCAGGGGGCGCTGGGGCCAACGTCCTGACTTTC. Amino acids: CASIGSGGAGANVLTF.